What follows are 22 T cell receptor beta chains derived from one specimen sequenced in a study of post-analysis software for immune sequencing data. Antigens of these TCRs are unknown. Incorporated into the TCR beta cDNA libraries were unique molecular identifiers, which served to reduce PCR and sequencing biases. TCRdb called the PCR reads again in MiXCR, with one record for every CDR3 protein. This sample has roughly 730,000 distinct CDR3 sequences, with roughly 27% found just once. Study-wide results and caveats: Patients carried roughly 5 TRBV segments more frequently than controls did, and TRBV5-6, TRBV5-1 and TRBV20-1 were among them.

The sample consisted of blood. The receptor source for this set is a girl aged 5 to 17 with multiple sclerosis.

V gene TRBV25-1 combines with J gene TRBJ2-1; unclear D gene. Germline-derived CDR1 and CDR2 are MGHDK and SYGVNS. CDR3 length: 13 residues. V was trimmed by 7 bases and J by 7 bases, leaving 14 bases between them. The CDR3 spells CASTRPGVNEQFF. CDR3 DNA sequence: TGTGCCAGCACCCGCCCGGGCGTGAATGAGCAGTTCTTC.

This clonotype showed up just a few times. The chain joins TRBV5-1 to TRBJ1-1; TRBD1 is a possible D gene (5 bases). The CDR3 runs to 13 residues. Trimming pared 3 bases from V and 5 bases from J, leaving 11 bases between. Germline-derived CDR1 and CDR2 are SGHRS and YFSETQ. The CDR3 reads CASSWGRQTEAFF. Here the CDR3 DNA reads TGCGCCAGCAGCTGGGGACGGCAGACTGAAGCTTTCTTT.

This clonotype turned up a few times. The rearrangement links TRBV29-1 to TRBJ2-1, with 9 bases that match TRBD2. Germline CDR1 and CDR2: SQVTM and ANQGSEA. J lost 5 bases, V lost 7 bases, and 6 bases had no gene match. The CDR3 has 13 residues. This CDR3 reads CSGGASGNNEQFF. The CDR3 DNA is TGCAGCGGTGGGGCTAGCGGGAACAATGAGCAGTTCTTC.

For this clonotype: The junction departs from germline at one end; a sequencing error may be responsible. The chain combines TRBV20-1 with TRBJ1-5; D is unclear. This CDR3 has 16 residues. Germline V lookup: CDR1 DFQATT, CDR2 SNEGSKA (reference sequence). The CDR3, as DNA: TGCAGTGCCAGAGGGCTTGAAGGTTATAGCAATCAGCCCCAGCATTTT. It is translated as CSARGLEGYSNQPQHF.

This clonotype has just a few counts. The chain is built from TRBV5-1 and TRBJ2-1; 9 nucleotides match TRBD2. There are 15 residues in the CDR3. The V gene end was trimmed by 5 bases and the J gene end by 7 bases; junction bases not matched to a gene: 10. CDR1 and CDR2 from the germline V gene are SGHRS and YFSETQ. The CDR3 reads CASSSSGGPGNEQFF. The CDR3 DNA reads TGCGCCAGCAGTAGCAGCGGGGGGCCGGGGAATGAGCAGTTCTTC.

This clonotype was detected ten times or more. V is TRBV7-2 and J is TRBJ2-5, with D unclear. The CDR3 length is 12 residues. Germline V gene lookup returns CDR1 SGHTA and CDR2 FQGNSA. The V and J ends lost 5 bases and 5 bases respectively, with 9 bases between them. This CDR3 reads CASSQAVETQYF. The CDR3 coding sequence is TGTGCCAGCAGCCAGGCCGTGGAGACCCAGTACTTC. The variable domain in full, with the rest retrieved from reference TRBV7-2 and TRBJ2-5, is GAGVSQSPSNKVTEKGKDVELRCDPISGHTALYWYRQSLGQGLEFLIYFQGNSAPDKSGLPSDRFSAERTGGSVSTLTIQRTQQEDSAVYLCASSQAVETQYFGPGTRLLVL.

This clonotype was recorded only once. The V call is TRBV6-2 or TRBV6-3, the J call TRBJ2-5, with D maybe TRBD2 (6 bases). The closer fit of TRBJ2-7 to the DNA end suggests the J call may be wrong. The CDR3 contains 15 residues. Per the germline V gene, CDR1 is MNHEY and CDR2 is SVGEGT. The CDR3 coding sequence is TGTGCCAGCAGTTACCGCCTAGGGACTCGCGGCGAGCAGTACTTC. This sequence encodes CASSYRLGTRGEQYF.

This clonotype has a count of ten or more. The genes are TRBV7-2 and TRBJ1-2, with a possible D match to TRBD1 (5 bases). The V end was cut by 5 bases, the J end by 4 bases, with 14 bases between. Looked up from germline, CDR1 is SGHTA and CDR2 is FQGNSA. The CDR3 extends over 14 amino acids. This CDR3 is CASSQRGSVYGYTF. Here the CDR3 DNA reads TGTGCCAGCAGCCAACGGGGGTCTGTCTATGGCTACACCTTC.

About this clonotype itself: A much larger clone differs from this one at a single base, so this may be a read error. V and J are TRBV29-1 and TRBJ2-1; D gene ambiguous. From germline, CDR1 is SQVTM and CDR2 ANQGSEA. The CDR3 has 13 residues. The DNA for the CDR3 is TGCAGCGTTGAAGATGGCTTGAGGAATGGGCAGTTCTTC. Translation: CSVEDGLRNGQFF.

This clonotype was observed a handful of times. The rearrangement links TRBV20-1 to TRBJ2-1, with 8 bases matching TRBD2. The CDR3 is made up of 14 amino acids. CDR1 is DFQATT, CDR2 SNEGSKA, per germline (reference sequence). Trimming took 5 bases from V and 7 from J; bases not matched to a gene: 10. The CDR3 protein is CSAFPAGEGNEQFF. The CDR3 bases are TGCAGTGCTTTCCCAGCGGGAGAAGGAAATGAGCAGTTCTTC.

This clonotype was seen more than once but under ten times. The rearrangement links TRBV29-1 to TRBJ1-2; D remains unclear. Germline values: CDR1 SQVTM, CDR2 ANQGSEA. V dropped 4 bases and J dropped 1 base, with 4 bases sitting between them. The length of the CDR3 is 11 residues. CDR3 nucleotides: TGCAGCGTTGCCAATAACTATGGCTACACCTTC. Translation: CSVANNYGYTF.

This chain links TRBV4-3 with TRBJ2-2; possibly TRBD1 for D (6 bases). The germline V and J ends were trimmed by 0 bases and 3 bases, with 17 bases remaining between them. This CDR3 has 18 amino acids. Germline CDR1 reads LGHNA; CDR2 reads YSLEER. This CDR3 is CASSQEPQGTIHTGELFF. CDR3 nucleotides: TGCGCCAGCAGCCAAGAACCCCAGGGGACAATACACACCGGGGAGCTGTTTTTT.

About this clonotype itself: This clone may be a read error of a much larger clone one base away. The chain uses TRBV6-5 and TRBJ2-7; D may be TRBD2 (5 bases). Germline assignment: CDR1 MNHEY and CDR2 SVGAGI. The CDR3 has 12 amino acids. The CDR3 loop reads CAGSDRTDEQYF. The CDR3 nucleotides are TGTGCCGGCAGTGACCGGACTGACGAGCAGTACTTC.

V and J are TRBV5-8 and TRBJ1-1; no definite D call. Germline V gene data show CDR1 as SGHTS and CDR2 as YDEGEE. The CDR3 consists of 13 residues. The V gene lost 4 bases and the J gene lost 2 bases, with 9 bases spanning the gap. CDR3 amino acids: CASSPYLNTEAFF. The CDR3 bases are TGTGCCAGCAGCCCCTACCTCAACACTGAAGCTTTCTTT. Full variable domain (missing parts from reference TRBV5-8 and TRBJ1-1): EAGVTQSPTHLIKTRGQQATLRCSPISGHTSVYWYQQALGLGLQFLLWYDEGEERNRGNFPPRFSGRQFPNYSSELNVNALELEDSALYLCASSPYLNTEAFFGQGTRLTVV.

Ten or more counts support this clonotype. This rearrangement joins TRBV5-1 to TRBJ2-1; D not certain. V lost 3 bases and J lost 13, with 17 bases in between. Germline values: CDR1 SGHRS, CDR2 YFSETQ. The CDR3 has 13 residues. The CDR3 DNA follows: TGCGCCAGCAGCTCGACTGCTGAGACCGTACAGTTCTTC. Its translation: CASSSTAETVQFF.

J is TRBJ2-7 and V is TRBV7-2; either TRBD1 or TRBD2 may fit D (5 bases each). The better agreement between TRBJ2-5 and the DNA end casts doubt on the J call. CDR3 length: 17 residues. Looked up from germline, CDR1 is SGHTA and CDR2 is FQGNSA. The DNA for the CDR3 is TGTGCCAGCAGCCCCAGGGAGCCCGGGGTCCTAAGGGAGACCCAGTACTTC. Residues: CASSPREPGVLRETQYF.

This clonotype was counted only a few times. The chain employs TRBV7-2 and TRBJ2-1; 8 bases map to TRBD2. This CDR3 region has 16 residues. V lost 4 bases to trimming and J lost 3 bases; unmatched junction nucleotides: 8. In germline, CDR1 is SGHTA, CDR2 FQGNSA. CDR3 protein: CASSSLLAAYYNEQFF. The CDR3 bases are TGTGCCAGCAGCTCCCTACTAGCGGCCTACTACAATGAGCAGTTCTTC.

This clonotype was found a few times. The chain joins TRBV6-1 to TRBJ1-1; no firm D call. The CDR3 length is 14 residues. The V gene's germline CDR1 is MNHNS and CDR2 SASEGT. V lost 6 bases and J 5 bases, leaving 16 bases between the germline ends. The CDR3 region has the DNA TGTGCCAGCAGCGCCAAGACTACTACTACTGAAGCTTTCTTT. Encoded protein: CASSAKTTTTEAFF.

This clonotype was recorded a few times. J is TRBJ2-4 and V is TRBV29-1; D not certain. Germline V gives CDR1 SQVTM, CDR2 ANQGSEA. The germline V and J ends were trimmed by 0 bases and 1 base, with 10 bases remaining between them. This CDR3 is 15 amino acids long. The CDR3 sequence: CSVEENVGAKNIQYF. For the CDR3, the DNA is TGCAGCGTTGAAGAAAACGTGGGGGCCAAAAACATTCAGTACTTC.

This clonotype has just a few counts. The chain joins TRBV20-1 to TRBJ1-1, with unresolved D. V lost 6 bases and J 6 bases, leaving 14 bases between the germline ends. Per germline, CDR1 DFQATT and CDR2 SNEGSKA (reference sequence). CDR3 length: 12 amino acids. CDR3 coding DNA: TGCAGTGCACCGAGTCCTGGCTCTGAAGCTTTCTTT. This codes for CSAPSPGSEAFF.

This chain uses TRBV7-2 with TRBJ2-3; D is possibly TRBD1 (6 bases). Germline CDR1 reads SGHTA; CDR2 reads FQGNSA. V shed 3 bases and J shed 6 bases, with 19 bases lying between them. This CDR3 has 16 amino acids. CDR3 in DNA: TGTGCCAGCAGCTTCGACTCAGGGGTAGCAACGGATACGCAGTATTTT. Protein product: CASSFDSGVATDTQYF. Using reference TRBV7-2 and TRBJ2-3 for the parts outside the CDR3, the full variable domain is GAGVSQSPSNKVTEKGKDVELRCDPISGHTALYWYRQSLGQGLEFLIYFQGNSAPDKSGLPSDRFSAERTGGSVSTLTIQRTQQEDSAVYLCASSFDSGVATDTQYFGPGTRLTVL.

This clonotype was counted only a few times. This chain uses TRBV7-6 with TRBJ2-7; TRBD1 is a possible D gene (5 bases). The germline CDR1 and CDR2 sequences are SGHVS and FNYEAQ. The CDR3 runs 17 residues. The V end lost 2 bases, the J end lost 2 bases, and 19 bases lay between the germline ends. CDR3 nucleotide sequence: TGTGCCAGCAGCTTATACCCTACGGCGGACACTGCCTACGAGCAGTACTTC. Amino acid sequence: CASSLYPTADTAYEQYF. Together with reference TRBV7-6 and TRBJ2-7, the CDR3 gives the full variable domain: GAGVSQSPRYKVTKRGQDVALRCDPISGHVSLYWYRQALGQGPEFLTYFNYEAQQDKSGLPNDRFSAERPEGSISTLTIQRTEQRDSAMYRCASSLYPTADTAYEQYFGPGTRLTVT.